The 26 T cell receptor beta chains reported below all come from one sample, sequenced in a study of vaccination and CD4 T cells after COVID-19. Sequencing of the DNA from cultured CD4+ T cells was carried out with the Oncomine TCR Beta short-read assay. TCRdb called the PCR reads again in MiXCR, with one record for every CDR3 protein. The sample yields around 26,000 distinct CDR3 sequences, roughly 71% seen once. The antigens for these receptors are not known. Treatment in this sample: roughly 10-day PBMC culture with coronavirus spike peptide pools or control peptides (ViraFEST assay). Here the sequenced sample was CD4+ T cells from blood, cultured in vitro, taken after SARS-CoV-2 vaccination. All receptors come from a human donor who received a COVID-19 vaccine.

The V and J genes are TRBV5-4 and TRBJ2-5; 9 bases align to TRBD2. Germline CDR1 SGHNT, CDR2 YYREEE (reference sequence). The junction had 6 bases not matched to a gene; V was cut back by 7 bases and J by 2 bases. This CDR3 has 14 residues. Here the CDR3 reads CASEAGGQQETQYF. The CDR3 DNA is TGTGCCAGCGAGGCGGGGGGGCAACAAGAGACCCAGTACTTC.

The chain employs TRBV12-3 or TRBV12-4 and TRBJ2-7; 8 nucleotides align to TRBD1. The junction had 7 bases not matched to a gene; V was cut back by 6 bases and J by 3 bases. The CDR3 covers 14 residues. This CDR3 is CASSSGQGFYEQYF. The CDR3 nucleotides read TGTGCCAGCAGCTCTGGACAGGGCTTCTACGAGCAGTACTTC.

V usage is TRBV7-9 and J usage is TRBJ2-2; possible D gene TRBD1, 5 bases. Trimming took 2 bases from V and 3 from J, leaving 10 bases between them. This CDR3 comprises 15 residues. In germline, CDR1 is SEHNR, CDR2 FQNEAQ (reference sequence). The CDR3 loop is CASSLQGVDTGELFF. In DNA, the CDR3 is TGTGCCAGCAGCTTACAGGGTGTGGACACCGGGGAGCTGTTTTTT.

This clonotype is termed large. The J gene is TRBJ1-1, the V gene TRBV20-1, with D unclear. Germline values: CDR1 DFQATT, CDR2 SNEGSKA (reference sequence). The CDR3 has 13 amino acids. Between the trimmed V and J ends, which lost 0 bases and 4 bases, there was a span of 9 bases. CDR3 nucleotide sequence: TGCAGTGCTAGAGATTTTTCCGGCACTGAAGCTTTCTTT. Protein sequence: CSARDFSGTEAFF.

This chain connects TRBV19 to TRBJ1-1, with a tentative D call TRBD1 (6 bases). CDR1 LNHDA and CDR2 SQIVND come from the germline V gene (reference sequence). There are 14 residues in the CDR3. V was pared by 3 bases and J by 1 base, with 9 bases between. CDR3 DNA: TGTGCCAGTAGTATGGGGACACCGAACACTGAAGCTTTCTTT. It codes for CASSMGTPNTEAFF.

V is TRBV6-1 and J is TRBJ2-3; D could derive from TRBD1 or TRBD2 (6 bases each). The CDR3 length is 14 residues. V lost 5 bases and J lost 4, with 13 bases in between. The V gene's germline CDR1 is MNHNS and CDR2 SASEGT. DNA for the CDR3: TGTGCCAGCAGTAGGGGGACGGGAGCAGATACGCAGTATTTT. Its translation: CASSRGTGADTQYF.

The rearrangement links TRBV15 to TRBJ2-7; D uncertain. The CDR3 consists of 14 residues. V lost 4 bases and J 7 bases, leaving 17 bases between the germline ends. Germline CDR1 LNHNV, CDR2 YYDKDF (reference sequence). The CDR3 loop is CATSKGLGRAEQYF. The DNA for the CDR3 is TGTGCCACCAGCAAGGGCCTCGGAAGGGCGGAGCAGTACTTC.

This sequence joins TRBV6-1 and TRBJ1-2, with a weak D call TRBD1 (5 bases). Germline loops: CDR1 MNHNS, CDR2 SASEGT. Trimming took 8 bases from V and 2 from J, leaving 12 bases between them. CDR3 length equals 13 residues. The CDR3 coding sequence is TGTGCCAGCGGGGTACAGGAAAACTATGGCTACACCTTC. Translated: CASGVQENYGYTF.

This clonotype was seen only once. Here the CDR3 reads CASILTGLVEGMNTEAFF. In nucleotides, the CDR3 is TGTGCCAGCATTTTAACAGGATTGGTCGAAGGGATGAACACTGAAGCTTTCTTT. J is TRBJ1-1 and V is TRBV6-1, with D maybe TRBD1 (5 bases). Germline loops: CDR1 MNHNS, CDR2 SASEGT. Trimming removed 7 bases at V and 0 bases at J, with 24 bases between. CDR3 length: 18 residues.

The gene calls are TRBV6-2 or TRBV6-3 and TRBJ2-7; 9 bases fit TRBD1. CDR3 size: 13 residues. Germline V gene data show CDR1 as MNHEY and CDR2 as SVGEGT. Unmatched junction bases numbered 3, after V lost 6 bases and J lost 3 bases. In DNA form, the CDR3 reads TGTGCCAGCAGGACGACAGGGGGCTACGAGCAGTACTTC. Its protein product is CASRTTGGYEQYF.

This chain joins TRBV6-1 and TRBJ2-7; D might be TRBD1 or TRBD2, each matching 6 bases. Germline CDR1 is MNHNS and CDR2 is SASEGT. V was shortened by 2 bases and J by 0 bases, with 14 bases between the two germline ends. The length of the CDR3 is 16 residues. The CDR3 sequence: CASSERGAVSSYEQYF. Written as DNA, the CDR3 is TGTGCCAGCAGTGAAAGGGGGGCAGTCAGCTCCTACGAGCAGTACTTC.

V usage is TRBV7-8 and J usage is TRBJ2-4; D might be TRBD1 (5 bases). V dropped 4 bases and J dropped 8 bases, with 9 bases sitting between them. The CDR3 is made up of 12 amino acids. Germline assignment: CDR1 SGHVS and CDR2 FQNEAQ. Here the CDR3 reads CASSSTRDIQYF. In nucleotides, the CDR3 is TGTGCCAGCAGCTCTACCAGGGACATTCAGTACTTC.

This clonotype was observed a handful of times. As DNA, the CDR3 is TGTGCCAGTAGTATACAGGGAACGAACACCGGGGAGCTGTTTTTT. Protein: CASSIQGTNTGELFF. The rearrangement links TRBV19 to TRBJ2-2; possible D gene TRBD1, 5 bases. There are 15 residues in the CDR3. Germline loops: CDR1 LNHDA, CDR2 SQIVND (reference sequence). V lost 2 bases and J lost 0, with 7 bases in between.

The CDR3 here is CASSPAPGQGLITQHF. CDR3 bases: TGTGCCAGCTCACCGGCTCCGGGACAGGGCCTAATCACCCAGCATTTT. The chain has TRBV18 and TRBJ1-5; 9 nucleotides match TRBD1. The CDR3 runs 16 residues. Per the germline V gene, CDR1 is KGHSH and CDR2 is LQKENI. The V segment lost 3 bases and the J segment 11 bases; nucleotides outside the gene matches: 14.

This clonotype appeared a single time. The V call is TRBV19, the J call TRBJ2-7, with 8 nucleotides matching TRBD1. From germline, CDR1 is LNHDA and CDR2 SQIVND (reference sequence). Unmatched junction bases numbered 4, after V lost 6 bases and J lost 0 bases. The CDR3 length is 14 residues. The CDR3 here is CASRPTGGSYEQYF. CDR3 sequence (DNA): TGTGCCAGTAGACCCACAGGGGGCTCCTACGAGCAGTACTTC.

J is TRBJ1-6 and V is TRBV7-8; D is unclear. Germline V gene lookup returns CDR1 SGHVS and CDR2 FQNEAQ. Trimming took 1 base from V and 9 from J, leaving 13 bases between them. The CDR3 totals 15 residues. Here the CDR3 DNA reads TGTGCCAGCAGCTTAGGGGCGGGAGTTGGTTCACCCCTCCACTTT. This gives the protein CASSLGAGVGSPLHF.

The chain joins TRBV6-1 to TRBJ1-3, with D maybe TRBD1 (5 bases). The germline V gene has CDR1 MNHNS and CDR2 SASEGT. The CDR3 extends over 16 amino acids. The V and J ends lost 3 bases and 4 bases respectively, with 16 bases between them. CDR3 coding DNA: TGTGCCAGCAGTGATTATGGGGGAGTATCGGGAAACACCATATATTTT. Translating gives CASSDYGGVSGNTIYF.

The J gene is TRBJ2-7, the V gene TRBV2, with a weak D call TRBD1 (5 bases). V shed 6 bases and J shed 0 bases, with 15 bases lying between them. Germline values: CDR1 SNHLY, CDR2 FYNNEI. The CDR3 contains 15 residues. CDR3 in amino acids: CASSAGFPSSYEQYF. The CDR3 DNA reads as TGTGCCAGCAGCGCAGGGTTCCCTAGCTCCTACGAGCAGTACTTC.

The rearrangement links TRBV24-1 to TRBJ1-5; TRBD1 might be the D (6 bases). The V gene lost 4 bases and the J gene lost 0 bases, with 9 bases spanning the gap. There are 15 residues in the CDR3. Germline CDR1 reads KGHDR; CDR2 reads SFDVKD. This CDR3 is CATSDHRDSNQPQHF. The CDR3 DNA follows: TGTGCCACCAGTGACCACAGGGATAGCAATCAGCCCCAGCATTTT.

V and J are TRBV5-4 and TRBJ1-1; D perhaps matches TRBD1 (5 bases). Looked up from germline, CDR1 is SGHNT and CDR2 is YYREEE (reference sequence). The ends were cut back, 0 bases at V and 1 base at J, with 10 bases in the middle. The CDR3 contains 15 residues. This CDR3 reads CASSLARGRNTEAFF. The CDR3 DNA reads TGTGCCAGCAGCTTGGCCCGGGGGAGGAACACTGAAGCTTTCTTT.

The chain has TRBV27 and TRBJ2-3; TRBD2 aligns across 12 bases. CDR1 and CDR2 from the germline V gene are MNHEY and SMNVEV (reference sequence). V lost 2 bases, J lost 6 bases, and 12 bases stayed unmatched. CDR3 length: 18 amino acids. CDR3 DNA: TGTGCCAGCAGTTTAAGTGGCCTAGCGGGGGGGCGATGGGATACGCAGTATTTT. It yields the protein CASSLSGLAGGRWDTQYF.

The chain combines TRBV10-3 with TRBJ1-4, with no clear D. Looked up from germline, CDR1 is ENHRY and CDR2 is SYGVKD. Between the trimmed V and J ends, which lost 5 bases and 0 bases, there was a span of 1 base. The CDR3 length is 12 residues. CDR3 protein: CAISPTNEKLFF. In nucleotides, the CDR3 is TGTGCCATCAGTCCAACTAATGAAAAACTGTTTTTT.

The CDR3: CASSLVGRNTGELFF. The DNA for the CDR3 is TGCGCCAGCAGCTTGGTTGGAAGAAACACCGGGGAGCTGTTTTTT. V usage is TRBV5-1 and J usage is TRBJ2-2; D remains ambiguous. The germline gives CDR1 SGHRS, CDR2 YFSETQ. Trimming left V 0 bases short and J 2 bases short, with 8 bases between. The CDR3 is made up of 15 amino acids.

The J gene is TRBJ1-6, the V gene TRBV5-4; unclear D gene. V lost 1 base, J lost 8 bases, and 7 bases lay in between. The germline V gene encodes CDR1 SGHNT and CDR2 YYREEE (reference sequence). The CDR3 is made up of 13 amino acids. The CDR3: CASSLSPDSPLHF. The CDR3 DNA reads as TGTGCCAGCAGCTTGAGCCCCGATTCACCCCTCCACTTT.

The chain combines TRBV10-3 with TRBJ1-2; D is perhaps TRBD1 (5 bases). Trimming left V 4 bases short and J 0 bases short, with 9 bases between. Looked up from germline, CDR1 is ENHRY and CDR2 is SYGVKD. This CDR3 has 14 amino acids. DNA of the CDR3: TGTGCCATCAGTGTGACGGGGGCTAACTATGGCTACACCTTC. The encoded protein is CAISVTGANYGYTF.

The chain combines TRBV12-3 or TRBV12-4 with TRBJ2-5; unclear D gene. V was shortened by 5 bases and J by 5 bases, with 15 bases between the two germline ends. CDR3 length: 14 residues. The CDR3: CASSIRLGRETQYF. CDR3 coding DNA: TGTGCCAGCAGTATCCGACTCGGGCGGGAGACCCAGTACTTC.